Detailed here is one TCR beta chain. As yet, its antigen is unknown. The sample comes from a study of cytomegalovirus exposure and HLA in healthy donors. Study-level results: Reports indicated that the classifier achieved high specificity and sensitivity in diagnosing cytomegalovirus status. When presence/absence was analysed, sequencing depth was taken to be roughly uniform across donors. In vitro data verified three CMV-associated chains as specific for CMV antigens.

V was shortened by 2 bases and J by 8 bases, with 6 bases between the two germline ends. This CDR3 is built from 11 residues. Germline assignment: CDR1 MDHEN and CDR2 SYDVKM. The PCR had 60 Vbeta and 13 Jbeta primers. The table came from immunoSEQ multiplex PCR; TCRdb's copy has only in-frame clones and leaves some out. Its listing shows around 48,000 clones. V is TRBV28 and J is TRBJ1-1; D remains ambiguous. Sequenced input: PBMCs. The receptor comes from a female donor in good health and CMV-seronegative. The CDR3, as DNA: TGTGCCAGCAGTTTACGGTGGGAAGCTTTCTTT. Residues: CASSLRWEAFF.